A single sample gave rise to the 16 T cell receptor beta chains below, sequenced in a study of blood T cells in healthy people across ages. A sample-barcoded 5' primer and a J-beta primer mix were used in a second PCR of about 7 to 12 cycles. Using its own MiXCR run on the 5' RACE reads, TCRdb lists one record per CDR3 protein. This sample has about 1.8 million distinct CDR3 sequences, with around half found just once. Sequenced: blood. The source of these receptors is a woman in her thirties or forties in good health.

In its sample, this clonotype was seen a few times. The genes are TRBV2 and TRBJ1-2, with 9 bases matching TRBD1. V trimming: 3 bases; J trimming: 6 bases; junction bases outside the gene matches: 5. The CDR3 sequence is 14 residues long. The V gene's germline CDR1 is SNHLY and CDR2 FYNNEI. CDR3 loop: CASSEGTGYDGYTF. DNA of the CDR3: TGTGCCAGCAGTGAGGGGACAGGGTACGATGGCTACACCTTC. The whole variable domain, filled in from reference TRBV2 and TRBJ1-2, reads EPEVTQTPSHQVTQMGQEVILRCVPISNHLYFYWYRQILGQKVEFLVSFYNNEISEKSEIFDDQFSVERPDGSNFTLKIRSTKLEDSAMYFCASSEGTGYDGYTFGSGTRLTVV.

In DNA, the CDR3 is TGTGCCAGCAGTGAACGAGCGTACTTC. Translated: CASSERAYF. The chain combines TRBV2 with TRBJ2-5; D is ambiguous. Trimming cost V 2 bases and J 13 bases, with 5 bases left between them. This CDR3 region has 9 residues. Per germline, CDR1 SNHLY and CDR2 FYNNEI.

This clonotype was detected only a few times. The genes are TRBV11-2 and TRBJ1-4; TRBD1 agrees at 9 bases. This CDR3 has 17 residues. J lost 2 bases, V lost 0 bases, and 4 bases had no gene match. CDR1 is SGHAT and CDR2 is FQNNGV in the germline V gene. The CDR3 coding sequence is TGTGCCAGCAGCTTAGACGGGACAGGGTGGACTAATGAAAAACTGTTTTTT. Protein: CASSLDGTGWTNEKLFF.

The V call is TRBV11-2, the J call TRBJ2-5; 7 bases line up with TRBD1. V was clipped by 2 bases and J by 5 bases; unmatched bases: 8. The CDR3 loop spans 15 amino acids. Germline V gives CDR1 SGHAT, CDR2 FQNNGV. CDR3 amino acids: CASSLRQGPGETQYF. The CDR3 nucleotides read TGTGCCAGCAGCTTAAGACAGGGTCCCGGGGAGACCCAGTACTTC. Combining the CDR3 with reference TRBV11-2 and TRBJ2-5 gives the whole variable domain EAGVAQSPRYKIIEKRQSVAFWCNPISGHATLYWYQQILGQGPKLLIQFQNNGVVDDSQLPKDRFSAERLKGVDSTLKIQPAKLEDSAVYLCASSLRQGPGETQYFGPGTRLLVL.

The V gene is TRBV20-1, the J gene TRBJ2-3; 11 bases line up with TRBD2. The CDR3 spans 15 residues. CDR1 and CDR2 (germline): DFQATT, SNEGSKA (reference sequence). Losses at the gene ends were 6 bases for V and 4 bases for J; bases not matched to a gene: 9. The CDR3 protein is CSATTSGGRSDTQYF. In nucleotides, the CDR3 is TGCAGTGCGACCACTAGCGGGGGAAGGTCAGATACGCAGTATTTT.

This clonotype was counted a few times. The rearrangement joins TRBV4-1 to TRBJ2-3; D might be TRBD2 (5 bases). Germline V gives CDR1 MGHRA, CDR2 YSYEKL. The CDR3 loop spans 17 amino acids. Between the trimmed V and J ends, which lost 1 base and 0 bases, there was a span of 14 bases. CDR3 region: CASSQVRRAVSTDTQYF. In nucleotides, the CDR3 is TGCGCCAGCAGCCAAGTTAGGCGGGCGGTTAGCACAGATACGCAGTATTTT.

The CDR3 nucleotides read TGTGCCAGCGAGAGGGACAGGCCAAATAATTCACCCCTCCACTTT. Translation gives CASERDRPNNSPLHF. J is TRBJ1-6 and V is TRBV2; 8 nucleotides align to TRBD1. V was pared by 8 bases and J by 5 bases, with 8 bases of the junction left unmatched. CDR3 length equals 15 residues. In germline, CDR1 is SNHLY, CDR2 FYNNEI.

This chain links TRBV20-1 with TRBJ1-2; D is possibly TRBD1 (6 bases). The V gene lost 1 base and the J gene lost 3 bases, with 18 bases spanning the gap. CDR1 is DFQATT, CDR2 SNEGSKA, per germline (reference sequence). The CDR3 spans 16 residues. The CDR3 reads CSARVPGVHGDYGYTF. The CDR3 region has the DNA TGCAGTGCTAGAGTGCCAGGGGTTCACGGGGACTATGGCTACACCTTC.

The gene calls are TRBV29-1 and TRBJ2-6, with D perhaps matching TRBD1 (6 bases). Germline V gene lookup returns CDR1 SQVTM and CDR2 ANQGSEA. Trimming left V 4 bases short and J 12 bases short, with 13 bases between. The CDR3 is made up of 12 amino acids. The CDR3 nucleotides read TGCAGCGTTGTAAACAGGGATACCGTCCTGACTTTC. Its protein is CSVVNRDTVLTF.

The V call is TRBV6-6, the J call TRBJ1-4; 9 bases align to TRBD1. After removal of 6 bases from V and 6 bases from J, the junction contained 2 bases not matched to a gene. The CDR3 contains 13 residues. Germline V gene data show CDR1 as MNHNY and CDR2 as SVGAGI (reference sequence). This CDR3 reads CASRRQGDEKLFF. CDR3 nucleotide sequence: TGTGCCAGCAGGAGACAGGGGGATGAAAAACTGTTTTTT.

This clonotype was recorded only once. The chain is built from TRBV5-1 and TRBJ2-7, with TRBD2 identical over 16 bases. Germline CDR1 and CDR2: SGHRS and YFSETQ. The CDR3 is made up of 20 amino acids. After removal of 4 bases from V and 2 bases from J, the junction contained 15 bases not matched to a gene. CDR3 sequence: CASSGSPGTSGGALAYEQYF. CDR3 sequence (DNA): TGCGCCAGCAGCGGCAGTCCTGGGACTAGCGGGGGGGCATTGGCCTACGAGCAGTACTTC. The full variable domain, in which reference TRBV5-1 and TRBJ2-7 provide the parts outside the CDR3, is KAGVTQTPRYLIKTRGQQVTLSCSPISGHRSVSWYQQTPGQGLQFLFEYFSETQRNKGNFPGRFSGRQFSNSRSEMNVSTLELGDSALYLCASSGSPGTSGGALAYEQYFGPGTRLTVT.

The V and J genes are TRBV20-1 and TRBJ1-5; D gene unclear. V was trimmed by 0 bases and J by 2 bases, leaving 17 bases between them. The germline V gene has CDR1 DFQATT and CDR2 SNEGSKA (reference sequence). The CDR3 totals 17 residues. The CDR3 sequence: CSARDRGGLGGNQPQHF. The DNA for the CDR3 is TGCAGTGCTAGAGATAGAGGAGGACTAGGAGGCAATCAGCCCCAGCATTTT.

In this sample, this clonotype turned up many times. The junction does not match germline at one end; this may be a read error. The J gene is TRBJ2-7, the V gene TRBV5-1, with TRBD1 matching 7 bases. Germline V gene data show CDR1 as SGHRS and CDR2 as YFSETQ. This CDR3 is 13 amino acids long. The CDR3 coding sequence is TGTGCCAGCAGCCTCGACAGGGTCGGCGAGCAGTACTTC. Its translation is CASSLDRVGEQYF.

The J gene is TRBJ2-5, the V gene TRBV19; D may be TRBD2 (5 bases). The closer fit of TRBJ2-7 to the DNA end suggests the J call may be wrong. The CDR3 sequence is 11 residues long. Germline V gene sequence: CDR1 LNHDA, CDR2 SQIVND (reference sequence). CDR3 in amino acids: CASSHGDEQYF. CDR3 coding DNA: TGTGCCAGTAGTCACGGGGACGAGCAGTACTTC.

This clonotype was found a few times. The chain joins TRBV6-6 to TRBJ1-1; possible D gene TRBD1, 5 bases. This CDR3 is built from 15 residues. Deletions cut 0 bases from V and 1 base from J, with 9 bases between. Germline values: CDR1 MNHNY, CDR2 SVGAGI (reference sequence). The CDR3 coding sequence is TGTGCCAGCAGTTACTCCGAGGGACCGAACACTGAAGCTTTCTTT. As protein: CASSYSEGPNTEAFF.

The chain couples TRBV7-6 to TRBJ2-3; D possibly corresponds to TRBD2 (5 bases). This CDR3 is built from 17 residues. Trimming pared 5 bases from V and 1 base from J, leaving 19 bases between. CDR1 is SGHVS, CDR2 FNYEAQ, per germline. CDR3 sequence reads: CASSLTPTGSGTDTQYF. As DNA, the CDR3 is TGTGCCAGCAGCCTCACCCCGACGGGGAGCGGCACAGATACGCAGTATTTT.